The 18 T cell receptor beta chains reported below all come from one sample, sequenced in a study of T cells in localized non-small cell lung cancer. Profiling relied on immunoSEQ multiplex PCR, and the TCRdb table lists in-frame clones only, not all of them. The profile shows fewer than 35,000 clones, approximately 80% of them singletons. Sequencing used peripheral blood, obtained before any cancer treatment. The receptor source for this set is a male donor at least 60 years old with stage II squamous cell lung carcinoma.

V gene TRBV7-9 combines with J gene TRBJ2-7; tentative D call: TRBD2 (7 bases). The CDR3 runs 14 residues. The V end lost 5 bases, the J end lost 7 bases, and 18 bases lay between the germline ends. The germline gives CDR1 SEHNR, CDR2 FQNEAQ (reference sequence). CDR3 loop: CASSQALGGREQYF. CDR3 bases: TGTGCCAGCAGCCAAGCCCTGGGGGGGCGGGAGCAGTACTTC.

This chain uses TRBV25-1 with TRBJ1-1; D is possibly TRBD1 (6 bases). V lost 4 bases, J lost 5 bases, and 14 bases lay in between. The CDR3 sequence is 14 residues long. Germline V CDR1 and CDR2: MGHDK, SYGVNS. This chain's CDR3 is CASSAGERWTEAFF. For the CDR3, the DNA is TGTGCCAGCAGTGCAGGGGAAAGGTGGACTGAAGCTTTCTTT.

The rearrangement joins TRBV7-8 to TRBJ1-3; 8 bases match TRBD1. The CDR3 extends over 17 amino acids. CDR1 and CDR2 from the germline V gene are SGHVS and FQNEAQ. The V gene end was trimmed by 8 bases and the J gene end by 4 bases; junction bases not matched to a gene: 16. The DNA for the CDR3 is TGTGCCAGCGGACCAGCCCTCCGGGACAGGCGAGGAAACACCATATATTTT. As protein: CASGPALRDRRGNTIYF.

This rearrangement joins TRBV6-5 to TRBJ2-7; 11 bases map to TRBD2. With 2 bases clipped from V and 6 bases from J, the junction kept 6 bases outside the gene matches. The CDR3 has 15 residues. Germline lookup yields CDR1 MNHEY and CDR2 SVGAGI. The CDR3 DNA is TGTGCCAGCAGTTACGCCGGACTAGCGGGTGCCGAGCAGTACTTC. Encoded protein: CASSYAGLAGAEQYF.

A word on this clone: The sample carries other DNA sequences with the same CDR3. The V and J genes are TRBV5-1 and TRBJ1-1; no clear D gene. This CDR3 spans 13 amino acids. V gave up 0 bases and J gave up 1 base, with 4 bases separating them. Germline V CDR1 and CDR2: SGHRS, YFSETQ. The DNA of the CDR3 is TGCGCCAGCAGCTTGGCCGGGAACACTGAAGCTTTCTTT. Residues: CASSLAGNTEAFF.

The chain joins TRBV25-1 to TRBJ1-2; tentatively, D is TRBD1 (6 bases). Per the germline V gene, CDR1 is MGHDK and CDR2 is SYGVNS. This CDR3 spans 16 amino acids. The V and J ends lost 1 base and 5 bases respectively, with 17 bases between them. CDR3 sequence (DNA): TGTGCCAGCAGTGAATCCCAAGCAGGGGTCCAATATGGCTACACCTTC. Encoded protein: CASSESQAGVQYGYTF.

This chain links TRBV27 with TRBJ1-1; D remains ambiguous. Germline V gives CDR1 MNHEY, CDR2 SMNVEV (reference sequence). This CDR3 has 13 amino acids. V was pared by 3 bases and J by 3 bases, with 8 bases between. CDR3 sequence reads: CASSFSGDTEAFF. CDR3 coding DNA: TGTGCCAGCAGTTTCTCCGGAGACACTGAAGCTTTCTTT.

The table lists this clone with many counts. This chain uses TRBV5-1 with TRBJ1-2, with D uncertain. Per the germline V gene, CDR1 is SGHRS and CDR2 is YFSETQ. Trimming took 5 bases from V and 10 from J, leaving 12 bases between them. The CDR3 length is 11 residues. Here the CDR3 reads CASRRGEDYTF. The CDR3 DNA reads TGCGCCAGCAGAAGAGGCGAGGACTACACCTTC. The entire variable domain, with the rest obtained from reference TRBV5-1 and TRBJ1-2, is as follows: KAGVTQTPRYLIKTRGQQVTLSCSPISGHRSVSWYQQTPGQGLQFLFEYFSETQRNKGNFPGRFSGRQFSNSRSEMNVSTLELGDSALYLCASRRGEDYTFGSGTRLTVV.

The CDR3 is CSARWQETQYF. The CDR3 DNA sequence: TGCAGTGCTAGATGGCAAGAGACCCAGTACTTC. This chain connects TRBV20-1 to TRBJ2-5; no clear D. The CDR3 is made up of 11 amino acids. Per germline, CDR1 DFQATT and CDR2 SNEGSKA (reference sequence). V was cut by 2 bases and J by 2 bases, with 3 bases left in between.

CDR3 residues: CASSLRRTSNEKLFF. In DNA form, the CDR3 reads TGTGCCAGCAGTTTACGGAGGACGTCTAATGAAAAACTGTTTTTT. The chain recombines TRBV6-5 with TRBJ1-4; the D is unclear. This CDR3 region has 15 residues. V dropped 4 bases and J dropped 3 bases, with 12 bases sitting between them. Germline V lookup: CDR1 MNHEY, CDR2 SVGAGI.

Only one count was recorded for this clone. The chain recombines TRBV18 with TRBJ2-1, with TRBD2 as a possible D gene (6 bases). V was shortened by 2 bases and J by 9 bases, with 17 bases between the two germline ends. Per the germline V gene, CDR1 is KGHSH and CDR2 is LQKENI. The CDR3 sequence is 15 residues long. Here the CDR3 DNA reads TGTGCCAGCTCACCAGTAAGCGGCGGGGCCACTGAGCAGTTCTTC. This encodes CASSPVSGGATEQFF.

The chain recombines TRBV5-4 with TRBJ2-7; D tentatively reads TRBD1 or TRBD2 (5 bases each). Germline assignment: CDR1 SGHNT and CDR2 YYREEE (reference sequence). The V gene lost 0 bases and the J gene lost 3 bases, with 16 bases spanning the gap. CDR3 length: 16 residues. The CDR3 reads CASSLGSGIGGYEQYF. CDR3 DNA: TGTGCCAGCAGCTTGGGGTCAGGGATCGGAGGCTACGAGCAGTACTTC.

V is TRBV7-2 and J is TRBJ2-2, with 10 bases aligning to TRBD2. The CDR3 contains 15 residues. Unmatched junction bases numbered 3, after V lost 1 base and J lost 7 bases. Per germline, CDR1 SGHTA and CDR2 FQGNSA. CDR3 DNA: TGTGCCAGCAGCTTAGATGTAGCGGGGGGCGGGGAGCTGTTTTTT. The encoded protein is CASSLDVAGGGELFF. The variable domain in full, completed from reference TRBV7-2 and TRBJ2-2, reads GAGVSQSPSNKVTEKGKDVELRCDPISGHTALYWYRQSLGQGLEFLIYFQGNSAPDKSGLPSDRFSAERTGGSVSTLTIQRTQQEDSAVYLCASSLDVAGGGELFFGEGSRLTVL.

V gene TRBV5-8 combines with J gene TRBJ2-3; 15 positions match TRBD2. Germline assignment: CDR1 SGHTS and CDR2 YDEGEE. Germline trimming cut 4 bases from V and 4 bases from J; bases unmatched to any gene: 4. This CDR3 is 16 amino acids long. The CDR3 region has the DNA TGTGCCAGCAGCCTGGGACTAGCGGGGGGCGCAGATACGCAGTATTTT. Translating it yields CASSLGLAGGADTQYF. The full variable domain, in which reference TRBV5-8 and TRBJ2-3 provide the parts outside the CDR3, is EAGVTQSPTHLIKTRGQQATLRCSPISGHTSVYWYQQALGLGLQFLLWYDEGEERNRGNFPPRFSGRQFPNYSSELNVNALELEDSALYLCASSLGLAGGADTQYFGPGTRLTVL.

The CDR3, as DNA: TGTGCCAGCAGCTTGGGACACTCTGGGGCCAACGTCCTGACTTTC. Protein: CASSLGHSGANVLTF. The chain carries TRBV5-8 and TRBJ2-6, with D unresolved. CDR1 and CDR2 (germline): SGHTS, YDEGEE. V was pared by 0 bases and J by 0 bases, with 4 bases between. CDR3 length equals 15 residues.

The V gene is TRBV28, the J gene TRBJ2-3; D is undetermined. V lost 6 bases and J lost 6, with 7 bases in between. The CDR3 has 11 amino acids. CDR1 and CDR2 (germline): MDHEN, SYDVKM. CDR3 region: CASSPRDTQYF. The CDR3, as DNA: TGTGCCAGCAGCCCTCGGGATACGCAGTATTTT. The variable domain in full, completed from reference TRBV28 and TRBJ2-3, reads DVKVTQSSRYLVKRTGEKVFLECVQDMDHENMFWYRQDPGLGLRLIYFSYDVKMKEKGDIPEGYSVSREKKERFSLILESASTNQTSMYLCASSPRDTQYFGPGTRLTVL.

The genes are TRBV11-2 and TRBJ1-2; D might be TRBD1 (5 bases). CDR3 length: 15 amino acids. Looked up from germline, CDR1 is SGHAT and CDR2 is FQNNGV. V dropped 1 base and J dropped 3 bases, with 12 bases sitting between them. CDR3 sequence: CASSLVSGAHYGYTF. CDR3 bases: TGTGCCAGCAGCTTAGTCTCTGGGGCCCACTATGGCTACACCTTC.

The CDR3 spells CASSLRDYSYNEQFF. The CDR3 nucleotides are TGCGCCAGCAGCTTGAGGGACTACTCCTACAATGAGCAGTTCTTC. The chain has TRBV5-1 and TRBJ2-1, with 7 bases lining up with TRBD2. Germline V CDR1 and CDR2: SGHRS, YFSETQ. V gave up 1 base and J gave up 0 bases; unmatched junction bases: 1. This CDR3 contains 15 residues.